This entry lists 21 T cell receptor beta chains sequenced from one sample in a study of CXCR3-negative and CXCR3-positive naive CD8 T cells. Notes on the study in general: When CXCR3-positive naive cells were set against CXCR3-negative naive cells, the former had more hydrophobic TRB CDR3s.

Their specific antigens are unknown. UMI-tagged TRB cDNA libraries were built via 5' RACE. TCRdb reprocessed the 5' RACE reads, with one entry per CDR3 protein and no DNA. The listing contains around 66,000 distinct CDR3 sequences. Specimen: naive CXCR3+ CD8+ T cells from blood. This sample's subset: CD45RO-CCR7+CD27+CD95- naive CD8+ T cells expressing CXCR3 (TNR3+). The receptors derive from a human donor in good health. Some clones in this sample may be carry-over from other donors' samples.

V and J are TRBV29-1 and TRBJ2-1; with no DNA, the TCRdb D assignment of TRBD1 cannot be verified. The CDR3 loop spans 14 amino acids. Germline values: CDR1 SQVTM, CDR2 ANQGSEA. CDR3 residues: CSVEDPQGRGEQFF.

The rearrangement joins TRBV5-1 to TRBJ2-7; the TCRdb call, TRBD1, lacks DNA for checking. Germline V gene sequence: CDR1 SGHRS, CDR2 YFSETQ. CDR3 length: 16 residues. The CDR3 loop is CASSLEPPDRAYEQYF.

The gene calls are TRBV29-1 and TRBJ2-3. Germline CDR1 and CDR2: SQVTM and ANQGSEA. This CDR3 comprises 13 residues. The CDR3: CSVEDQQRDTQYF.

This sequence joins TRBV29-1 and TRBJ1-2; no DNA is available, so the TRBD1 call from TCRdb remains unchecked. Germline-derived CDR1 and CDR2 are SQVTM and ANQGSEA. The CDR3 length is 13 residues. CDR3 protein: CSVERGRGYGYTF.

This chain links TRBV7-2 with TRBJ2-7; there is no DNA to check the TCRdb D call of TRBD2. Germline loops: CDR1 SGHTA, CDR2 FQGNSA. The length of the CDR3 is 15 residues. The CDR3: CASSLGLAGTYEQYF.

The V gene is TRBV7-9, the J gene TRBJ2-7; TCRdb's assignment of TRBD1 cannot be checked, as there is no DNA. The CDR3 loop spans 15 amino acids. Germline loops: CDR1 SEHNR, CDR2 FQNEAQ (reference sequence). The CDR3 sequence: CASSFPSRGADEQYF.

CDR3 region: CSARSLANGYTF. V and J are TRBV20-1 and TRBJ1-2. CDR1 DFQATT and CDR2 SNEGSKA come from the germline V gene (reference sequence). The CDR3 totals 12 residues.

The rearrangement uses TRBV28 and TRBJ2-1. CDR1 MDHEN and CDR2 SYDVKM come from the germline V gene. CDR3 length: 15 residues. The CDR3 here is CASSPDRGSYNEQFF.

The chain joins TRBV11-2 to TRBJ2-1. Germline V gives CDR1 SGHAT, CDR2 FQNNGV. The CDR3 is made up of 17 amino acids. The CDR3 is CASSLASSGSPYNEQFF.

The V gene is TRBV28, the J gene TRBJ1-2; there is no DNA to check the TCRdb D call of TRBD1. The CDR3 loop spans 14 amino acids. The germline V gene encodes CDR1 MDHEN and CDR2 SYDVKM. CDR3 amino acids: CASSSTGRLWGYTF.

This chain uses TRBV7-9 with TRBJ2-6; the D gene TCRdb calls, TRBD1, cannot be checked with no DNA. The CDR3 runs 19 residues. CDR1 is SEHNR and CDR2 is FQNEAQ in the germline V gene (reference sequence). The CDR3 loop is CASTFLPGQGASGANVLTF.

V and J are TRBV27 and TRBJ1-5. The germline gives CDR1 MNHEY, CDR2 SMNVEV (reference sequence). The length of the CDR3 is 13 residues. CDR3 loop: CASSLTADQPQHF.

The genes are TRBV5-6 and TRBJ2-7; the TCRdb call, TRBD1, lacks DNA for checking. The CDR3 is made up of 15 amino acids. Germline V gene lookup returns CDR1 SGHDT and CDR2 YYEEEE. The chain's CDR3 is CASSLGTVFIYEQYF.

The V and J genes are TRBV6-2 or TRBV6-3 and TRBJ1-1; TCRdb reports TRBD1, a call that lacks DNA to check it against. This CDR3 is built from 14 residues. CDR1 MNHEY and CDR2 SVGEGT come from the germline V gene. This chain's CDR3 is CASSLDEGDTEAFF.

The V call is TRBV7-8, the J call TRBJ2-4; no DNA is available, so the TRBD1 call from TCRdb remains unchecked. Germline V gives CDR1 SGHVS, CDR2 FQNEAQ. The CDR3 runs 21 residues. CDR3 residues: CASSSTFDREGVGEAKNIQYF.

The J gene is TRBJ1-1, the V gene TRBV3-1; no DNA is available, so the TRBD1 call from TCRdb remains unchecked. Germline values: CDR1 LGHDT, CDR2 YNNKEL (reference sequence). The CDR3 runs to 18 residues. Here the CDR3 reads CASSQNRSPQYVNTEAFF. Full variable domain (rest looked up from reference TRBV3-1 and TRBJ1-1): DTAVSQTPKYLVTQMGNDKSIKCEQNLGHDTMYWYKQDSKKFLKIMFSYNNKELIINETVPNRFSPKSPDKAHLNLHINSLELGDSAVYFCASSQNRSPQYVNTEAFFGQGTRLTVV.

V gene TRBV7-3 combines with J gene TRBJ1-1. The CDR3 runs 15 residues. CDR1 SGHTA and CDR2 FQGTGA come from the germline V gene. CDR3 sequence reads: CASSLIRRQNTEAFF.

The CDR3: CSVPRPLLGSYNEQFF. J is TRBJ2-1 and V is TRBV29-1; TCRdb picks TRBD1, but there is no DNA to check that call. The CDR3 extends over 16 amino acids. Germline V gene lookup returns CDR1 SQVTM and CDR2 ANQGSEA.

V is TRBV29-1 and J is TRBJ2-7; TCRdb designates TRBD1, a call that cannot be tested without DNA. CDR1 and CDR2 (germline): SQVTM, ANQGSEA. This CDR3 is 15 amino acids long. The CDR3 region is CSVEFSDTGTYEQYF.

This clonotype is labeled medium-sized based on frequency. V and J are TRBV5-5 and TRBJ1-1; TCRdb proposes TRBD1, but this gene call is untestable without DNA. This CDR3 has 14 residues. From germline, CDR1 is SGHKS and CDR2 YYEKEE (reference sequence). The CDR3 here is CASSSGELDTEAFF.

The chain is built from TRBV23-1 and TRBJ1-5; TCRdb returns TRBD1, unconfirmable since there is no DNA. TRBV23-1 is an ORF, with its function uncertain. The CDR3 is made up of 17 amino acids. This chain's CDR3 is CASSQSQGAASSQPQHF.